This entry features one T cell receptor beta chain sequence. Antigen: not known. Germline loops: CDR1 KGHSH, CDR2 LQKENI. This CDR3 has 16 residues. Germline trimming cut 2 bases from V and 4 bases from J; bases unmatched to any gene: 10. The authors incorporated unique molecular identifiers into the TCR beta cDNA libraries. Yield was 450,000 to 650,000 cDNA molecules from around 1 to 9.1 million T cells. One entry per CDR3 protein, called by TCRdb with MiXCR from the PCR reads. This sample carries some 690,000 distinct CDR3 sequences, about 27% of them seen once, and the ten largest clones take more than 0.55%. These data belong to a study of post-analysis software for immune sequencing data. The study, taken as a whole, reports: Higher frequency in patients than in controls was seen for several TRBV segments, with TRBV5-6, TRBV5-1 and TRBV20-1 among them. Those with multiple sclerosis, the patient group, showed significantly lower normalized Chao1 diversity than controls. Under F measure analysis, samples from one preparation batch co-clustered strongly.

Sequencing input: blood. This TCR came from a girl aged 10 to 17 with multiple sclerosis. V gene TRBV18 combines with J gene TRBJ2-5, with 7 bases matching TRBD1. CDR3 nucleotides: TGTGCCAGCTCACCATCCCAGACAGGGTCAGGAGAGACCCAGTACTTC. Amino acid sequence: CASSPSQTGSGETQYF.